These T cell receptor beta chains were read from a single sample in a study of early T cells in non-severe SARS-CoV-2 infection. TCRdb reprocessed the 5' RACE reads via MiXCR and lists one record per CDR3 protein. The table includes some 57,000 distinct CDR3 sequences, about 10% detected once. The sequences come from whole blood, collected at baseline. These receptors were collected from an adult who was a healthcare worker with PCR-confirmed SARS-CoV-2 infection or an uninfected control (not recorded which). Both conserved end residues are part of each CDR3. A D gene is named only where the DNA matches it firmly. Clone size is stated in some rows and not others, as once, few, many or a class when expanded.

TRBV10-1	TRBJ2-7	NA	NA	CASSESGYEQYF	TGCGCCAGCAGTGAGTCCGGCTACGAGCAGTACTTC
TRBV12-3/TRBV12-4	TRBJ1-3	NA	many	CASRVTVNTIYF	TGTGCCAGCAGGGTTACGGTAAACACCATATATTTT
TRBV15	TRBJ2-3	NA	few	CATSSRLNTQYF	TGTGCCACCAGCAGTCGTCTGAATACGCAGTATTTT
TRBV7-9	TRBJ2-7	NA	many	CASSSGAGSSYEQYF	TGTGCCAGCAGCTCAGGGGCGGGGTCCTCCTACGAGCAGTACTTC
TRBV3-1	TRBJ2-3	NA	many	CASSQVGADTQYF	TGTGCCAGCAGCCAAGTCGGGGCAGATACGCAGTATTTT
TRBV5-1	TRBJ1-5	NA	many	CASSLGQENQPQHF	TGCGCCAGCAGCTTGGGACAGGAAAATCAGCCCCAGCATTTT
TRBV5-1	TRBJ2-5	TRBD2	many	CASSGGLEQETQYF	TGCGCCAGCAGCGGGGGACTAGAACAAGAGACCCAGTACTTC
TRBV5-1	TRBJ2-5	NA	many	CASSLEETQYF	TGTGCCAGCAGCTTAGAGGAGACCCAGTACTTC
TRBV3-1	TRBJ2-5	NA	few	CASSSLRGAQETQYF	TGTGCCAGCAGCTCTCTTCGAGGGGCCCAGGAGACCCAGTACTTC
TRBV2	TRBJ2-1	TRBD2	many	CASSAHRAGGGNEQFF	TGTGCCAGCAGCGCTCACCGAGCGGGGGGAGGCAATGAGCAGTTCTTC
TRBV29-1	TRBJ2-3	TRBD1	many	CSVPVRDRAKGDTQYF	TGCAGCGTTCCTGTTAGGGACAGGGCCAAGGGAGATACGCAGTATTTT
TRBV27	TRBJ2-1	NA	few	CASSRGLPGWNEQFF	TGTGCCAGCAGTCGAGGCCTCCCAGGGTGGAATGAGCAGTTCTTC
TRBV12-3/TRBV12-4	TRBJ2-3	TRBD2	NA	CASTDLAEGTDTQYF	TGTGCCAGCACGGACCTAGCGGAGGGCACAGATACGCAGTATTTT
TRBV6-5	TRBJ2-2	NA	NA	CASSPQGTGELFF	TGTGCCAGCAGTCCACAGGGTACCGGGGAGCTGTTTTTT
TRBV28	TRBJ2-7	NA	NA	CASSRQLGEQYF	TGTGCCAGCAGTCGACAGTTAGGCGAGCAGTACTTC
TRBV29-1	TRBJ1-5	TRBD1	once	CSVGTVLGQPQHF	TGCAGCGTCGGGACAGTCCTCGGACAGCCCCAGCATTTT
TRBV19	TRBJ1-2	NA	many	CASTLGGGGYGYTF	TGTGCCAGTACCCTAGGAGGGGGAGGCTATGGCTACACCTTC
TRBV5-1	TRBJ2-5	NA	NA	CASSLLLTQETQYF	TGCGCCAGCAGCCTACTTCTTACTCAAGAGACCCAGTACTTC
TRBV29-1	TRBJ2-1	TRBD2	few	CSVEGTSGRQHNEQFF	TGCAGCGTTGAGGGGACTAGCGGGAGGCAACACAATGAGCAGTTCTTC
TRBV5-1	TRBJ2-1	TRBD2	NA	CASSVYSSGRIYNEQFF	TGCGCCAGCAGCGTATACTCTAGCGGGAGGATCTACAATGAGCAGTTCTTC
TRBV19	TRBJ2-7	TRBD2	NA	CASSTLGTRGAGEQYF	TGTGCCAGTAGTACCCTGGGGACTAGGGGTGCCGGCGAGCAGTACTTC
TRBV18	TRBJ1-3	NA	few	CASSPDPGGNTIYF	TGTGCCAGCTCACCAGATCCAGGCGGAAACACCATATATTTT
TRBV11-2	TRBJ2-1	NA	NA	CASSRGLDFGLSIYNEQFF	TGTGCCAGCAGCCGGGGGTTGGACTTCGGACTATCTATCTACAATGAGCAGTTCTTC
TRBV20-1	TRBJ2-1	TRBD2	NA	CSAPPIAGGPYNEQFF	TGCAGTGCCCCACCTATAGCGGGAGGGCCTTACAATGAGCAGTTCTTC
TRBV12-3/TRBV12-4	TRBJ1-2	NA	NA	CASSFWSTNYGYTF	TGTGCCAGCAGTTTTTGGTCAACGAACTATGGCTACACCTTC
TRBV10-1	TRBJ2-1	TRBD2	NA	CASSEGLAGGYNEQFF	TGCGCCAGCAGTGAGGGACTAGCGGGAGGTTACAATGAGCAGTTCTTC
TRBV12-3/TRBV12-4	TRBJ1-3	NA	few	CASSPRRWQSDENTIYF	TGTGCCAGCAGCCCGAGGAGGTGGCAAAGTGATGAAAACACCATATATTTT
TRBV29-1	TRBJ2-3	NA	NA	CSVEAGPQYF	TGCAGCGTTGAGGCGGGCCCGCAGTATTTT
TRBV5-1	TRBJ2-3	TRBD1	NA	CASSLRGPRSTDTQYF	TGCGCCAGCAGCCTCAGGGGGCCGAGGAGCACAGATACGCAGTATTTT
TRBV7-9	TRBJ1-1	TRBD1	many	CASSSTGGYTEAFF	TGTGCCAGCAGCTCCACAGGGGGCTACACTGAAGCTTTCTTT
TRBV12-3/TRBV12-4	TRBJ2-5	NA	NA	CASSLRKTQYF	TGTGCCAGCAGTTTAAGAAAGACCCAGTACTTC
TRBV7-2	TRBJ2-3	TRBD1	NA	CASSQRDRGPSDTQYF	TGTGCCAGCAGCCAAAGGGACAGGGGTCCGAGTGATACGCAGTATTTT
TRBV2	TRBJ1-1	NA	many	CASNVNWANTEAFF	TGTGCCAGCAACGTGAATTGGGCGAACACTGAAGCTTTCTTT
TRBV12-3/TRBV12-4	TRBJ1-2	TRBD1	NA	CASSPPGGSFYGYTF	TGTGCCAGCAGCCCCCCAGGGGGTAGTTTCTATGGCTACACCTTC
TRBV11-2	TRBJ2-1	TRBD2	NA	CASSLLAGGYNEQFF	TGTGCCAGCAGCTTACTAGCGGGAGGCTACAATGAGCAGTTCTTC
TRBV2	TRBJ2-5	NA	few	CASSSGGGAQYF	TGTGCCAGCAGCTCGGGCGGGGGCGCCCAGTACTTC
TRBV3-1	TRBJ2-2	NA	many	CASGEGNTGELFF	TGTGCCAGCGGGGAAGGGAACACCGGGGAGCTGTTTTTT
TRBV11-2	TRBJ2-7	TRBD2	NA	CASSLYSGGSYEQYF	TGTGCCAGCAGCTTATATTCGGGAGGCTCCTACGAGCAGTACTTC
TRBV5-1	TRBJ1-1	NA	once	CASRQQGMNTEAFF	TGCGCCAGCAGGCAACAGGGCATGAACACTGAAGCTTTCTTT
TRBV7-2	TRBJ1-2	NA	few	CASSLAGGLYGYTF	TGTGCCAGCAGCTTAGCAGGGGGTCTCTATGGCTACACCTTC
TRBV28	TRBJ1-3	TRBD1	NA	CVSSPDRISSGNTIYF	TGTGTCAGCAGTCCGGACAGGATCAGCTCTGGAAACACCATATATTTT
TRBV11-2	TRBJ2-3	NA	NA	CASSPHLQPTDTQYF	TGTGCCAGCAGCCCCCACCTCCAGCCCACAGATACGCAGTATTTT
TRBV7-8	TRBJ2-7	NA	few	CASTLTAGLYEQYF	TGTGCCAGCACGTTAACGGCAGGGCTATACGAGCAGTACTTC
TRBV15	TRBJ1-5	NA	few	CATSRERHNQPQHF	TGTGCCACCAGCAGAGAACGGCACAATCAGCCCCAGCATTTT
TRBV10-3	TRBJ2-1	TRBD2	NA	CAIGSGGAYNEQFF	TGTGCCATCGGGAGCGGGGGGGCCTACAATGAGCAGTTCTTC
TRBV12-3/TRBV12-4	TRBJ2-7	NA	NA	CASSRETGPFPYEQYF	TGTGCCAGCAGCCGGGAAACAGGGCCCTTTCCCTACGAGCAGTACTTC
TRBV29-1	TRBJ2-2	NA	few	CSVDRAGSTGELFF	TGCAGCGTTGACAGGGCCGGTAGCACCGGGGAGCTGTTTTTT
TRBV20-1	TRBJ2-3	NA	NA	CSAPLQGSSTDTQYF	TGCAGTGCTCCTCTACAGGGTAGCAGCACAGATACGCAGTATTTT
TRBV12-3/TRBV12-4	TRBJ2-1	TRBD2	few	CASSAGREENEQFF	TGTGCCAGCAGTGCCGGGAGGGAAGAAAATGAGCAGTTCTTC
TRBV11-2	TRBJ2-7	TRBD2	NA	CASTPSGRTRYEQYF	TGTGCCAGCACCCCCAGCGGGAGGACGAGGTACGAGCAGTACTTC